These 12 T cell receptor beta chains came from one sample sequenced in a study of control samples from healthy donors and cancer patients (dated by TCRdb to the early 2020s). Libraries were constructed by the immunoSEQ multiplex PCR assay. Not all clones reach the TCRdb copy of this immuneACCESS table, which keeps in-frame sequences only. Checked studies attribute under half of the gap to unresolved V genes and leave the rest unexplained. This sample comprises roughly 86,000 clones, over 75% of them detected only once. The ten largest clones take up roughly 3.4% of the sample. Source material: blood. These receptors were obtained from a woman younger than 30 in good health.

The V call is TRBV6-1, the J call TRBJ2-2, with D possibly TRBD1 on 5 matching bases. The V and J ends lost 1 base and 7 bases respectively, with 16 bases between them. Germline assignment: CDR1 MNHNS and CDR2 SASEGT. CDR3 length: 16 residues. The CDR3 spells CASSEEFWVDSGELFF. The DNA for the CDR3 is TGTGCCAGCAGTGAAGAATTCTGGGTTGACAGCGGGGAGCTGTTTTTT.

As to this clone: This CDR3 is also generated by other DNA sequences in the sample. The genes are TRBV3-1 (or the pseudogene TRBV3-2) and TRBJ2-5; no firm D call. The V and J ends lost 0 bases and 5 bases respectively, with 4 bases between them. CDR1 is LGHDT and CDR2 is YNNKEL in the germline V gene (reference sequence). The CDR3 covers 12 residues. CDR3 amino acids: CASSQERETQYF. The DNA for the CDR3 is TGTGCCAGCAGCCAAGAAAGGGAGACCCAGTACTTC.

This chain joins TRBV5-1 and TRBJ2-3, with D unclear. The germline V gene encodes CDR1 SGHRS and CDR2 YFSETQ. V was shortened by 4 bases and J by 1 base, with 16 bases between the two germline ends. The length of the CDR3 is 16 residues. The CDR3 loop is CASSPNDLRGTDTQYF. As DNA, the CDR3 is TGCGCCAGCAGCCCCAATGACCTAAGGGGCACAGATACGCAGTATTTT.

This rearrangement joins TRBV5-4 to TRBJ1-1; the D is unclear. Germline V gene sequence: CDR1 SGHNT, CDR2 YYREEE (reference sequence). The CDR3 runs 11 residues. V shed 1 base and J shed 7 bases, with 5 bases lying between them. CDR3 coding DNA: TGTGCCAGCAGCTTGATGGGTGAAGCTTTCTTT. Translated: CASSLMGEAFF.

The chain employs TRBV6-2 or TRBV6-3 and TRBJ1-2; 9 bases are shared with TRBD1. Looked up from germline, CDR1 is MNHEY and CDR2 is SVGEGT. CDR3 length: 14 amino acids. Trimming took 6 bases from V and 6 from J; bases not matched to a gene: 8. The CDR3 nucleotides read TGTGCCAGCAGCGCTAGGACAGGGGTGCATGGCTACACCTTC. Translated: CASSARTGVHGYTF.

The chain combines TRBV9 with TRBJ2-2; a weak D match, TRBD1 (7 bases). The germline V and J ends were trimmed by 3 bases and 7 bases, with 22 bases remaining between them. This CDR3 contains 17 residues. Germline V CDR1 and CDR2: SGDLS, YYNGEE. The CDR3 here is CASSAPLWRGQGGELFF. As DNA, the CDR3 is TGTGCCAGCAGCGCCCCCCTTTGGAGGGGGCAGGGCGGGGAGCTGTTTTTT.

The V gene is TRBV9, the J gene TRBJ2-1, with D possibly matching TRBD1 (6 bases). Germline V gene lookup returns CDR1 SGDLS and CDR2 YYNGEE. V lost 0 bases and J lost 8, with 12 bases in between. The CDR3 has 14 residues. The CDR3 coding sequence is TGTGCCAGCAGCGTAGGTACAGGGTACGATGAGCAGTTCTTC. Translated: CASSVGTGYDEQFF.

The chain has TRBV11-2 and TRBJ2-1, with D unclear. V gave up 2 bases and J gave up 0 bases, with 5 bases separating them. In germline, CDR1 is SGHAT, CDR2 FQNNGV. The CDR3 is made up of 14 amino acids. CDR3 residues: CASSLSSSYNEQFF. CDR3 coding DNA: TGTGCCAGCAGCTTAAGCAGCTCCTACAATGAGCAGTTCTTC.

J is TRBJ2-1 and V is TRBV7-3, with 8 bases that match TRBD1. J lost 2 bases, V lost 2 bases, and 2 bases had no gene match. This CDR3 has 15 amino acids. Germline lookup yields CDR1 SGHTA and CDR2 FQGTGA. The CDR3 nucleotides read TGTGCCAGCAGCTTAGGACAGGGAGCCTACAATGAGCAGTTCTTC. Amino acids: CASSLGQGAYNEQFF.

The chain combines TRBV29-1 with TRBJ2-1; D could derive from TRBD1 or TRBD2 (5 bases each). CDR3 length equals 16 residues. V lost 1 base and J 2 bases, leaving 15 bases between the germline ends. Germline-derived CDR1 and CDR2 are SQVTM and ANQGSEA. The CDR3 DNA follows: TGCAGCGTTGAAGTCCAGGGCAGCGGCGCCTACAATGAGCAGTTCTTC. Translating it yields CSVEVQGSGAYNEQFF.

The genes are TRBV9 and TRBJ1-1, with a possible D match to TRBD1 (5 bases). There are 14 residues in the CDR3. Trimming stripped 0 bases from V and 8 bases from J, with 14 bases between. Germline V CDR1 and CDR2: SGDLS, YYNGEE. The CDR3 reads CASSVGGGGREAFF. The CDR3 coding sequence is TGTGCCAGCAGCGTAGGGGGCGGAGGAAGGGAAGCTTTCTTT.

The rearrangement links TRBV7-3 to TRBJ2-7; unclear D gene. Trimming pared 5 bases from V and 6 bases from J, leaving 20 bases between. This CDR3 is 15 amino acids long. CDR1 is SGHTA, CDR2 FQGTGA, per germline. The CDR3: CASSLNSGSLIEQYF. CDR3 bases: TGTGCCAGCAGCCTAAATTCAGGTAGCCTCATCGAGCAGTACTTC.